What follows is one T cell receptor beta chain and its context. Antigen: not known. One end of the junction fails to match germline, which may point to a read error. This sample stems from a study of tumor-infiltrating lymphocytes in primary liver carcinoma. Study context: Those sampled were patients whose primary liver carcinoma was treated by surgical resection.

The blood RNA (from unsorted whole blood) was obtained, and germline DNA was also extracted. The researchers drew roughly 3.8 milliliters of peripheral blood before surgery. CDR3 length: 14 amino acids. Germline V gives CDR1 SGHRS, CDR2 YFSETQ. The study, taken as a whole, reports: Because the samples were bulk unsorted, the study did not compare CD4+ and CD8+ repertoires.

The input was roughly 0.5 ug total RNA; TCR beta cDNA was made from it with a constant-region primer. The TCR beta library was amplified through three nested multiplex PCR rounds in a modified ARM-PCR procedure. The first two PCR rounds, around 10 cycles each, used TRBV1-TRBV30 forward primers and a C-beta reverse primer. TCRdb re-called the multiplex PCR reads through MiXCR, storing one row per CDR3 protein. The table shows about 310,000 distinct CDR3 sequences, with 65% occurring only once. The V gene is TRBV5-1, the J gene TRBJ1-2; TRBD1 is a possible D gene (5 bases). Sequenced sample: peripheral blood. This sequence was found in a man aged 40-49 years with primary liver carcinoma and hepatitis B virus infection. For the CDR3, the DNA is TGCGCCAGCCGCTTGACCGGGACGGACAACGACTACACCTTC. This sequence encodes CASRLTGTDNDYTF. Looking up the rest from reference TRBV5-1 and TRBJ1-2 gives the full variable domain: KAGVTQTPRYLIKTRGQQVTLSCSPISGHRSVSWYQQTPGQGLQFLFEYFSETQRNKGNFPGRFSGRQFSNSRSEMNVSTLELGDSALYLCASRLTGTDNDYTFGSGTRLTVV.